What follows describes a single TCR beta chain. The target of this receptor is not known. No base-level quality is on record; no much larger clone is a single base apart. The cohort was made up of roughly 670 healthy bone marrow donors. At the time of sampling, all cohort members were nominally healthy, though unrecorded immune exposures were likely present. The donor tested CMV seropositive and was one of the 289 seropositive cohort members. Each donor provided a peripheral blood sample, and peripheral blood mononuclear cells were used for TCR beta sequencing. Genomic DNA was extracted from the blood cell samples with the Qiagen DNeasy Blood Extraction Kit. This specimen belongs to a study of cytomegalovirus exposure and HLA in healthy donors (dated by TCRdb to 2016 to 2017). Turning to the overall study: An earlier analysis of some 600 of the donors reported over 250 Gb of sequence data and 117 million unique TCR beta sequences obtained from roughly 180 million T cells. An early release covering 500 to 750 HLA-typed donors comprised 250 to 350 gigabases of sequencing data and 85 million to 100 million unique TCR sequences. The genetic ancestry cluster associated with self-reported Caucasian donors included roughly 84% of the 300 to 400 genotyped donors. The study aimed to test whether signatures of past pathogen exposure could be identified by cataloging public T cell receptors. The study used immunosequencing to profile the T cell repertoires of some 600 subjects and linked those repertoires to cytomegalovirus serostatus. Along with the roughly 670-subject first cohort, a separate validation cohort of 120 different subjects was used. To predict cytomegalovirus infection status, the study combined high-throughput TCR immunosequencing, statistical association of individual TCRs with disease status, and machine learning. A later analysis re-examined previously published TCR beta repertoires from more than 650 donors and added high-resolution HLA genotyping to investigate patterns of TCR occurrence. Rather than using new phenotypic data, the later analysis identified candidate immune exposures from TCR beta sequences and from how often those sequences occurred across donors. To decide whether each TCR beta V gene segment behaved as functional or pseudogenic, an earlier analysis of some 600 of the donors relied on high-throughput TCR beta sequencing. Alongside the repertoire data, information on donor age, sex, ethnicity and CMV serostatus was compiled. In a later genetic analysis, genome-wide SNP genotypes for about three fifths of the roughly 670 donors were used, and that subset was treated as a discovery cohort. Every repertoire in the discovery cohort had been generated on one and the same sequencing platform. Both class I and class II loci were covered by HLA typing, at four-digit resolution. Typing coverage varied by locus: roughly 629-630 donors for A, B, C, DRB1 and DQB1; about 520 for DQA1; approximately 610 for DPA1; under 490 for DPB1. Several DR-DQ haplotypes were handled as single units for association and clustering because linkage in the cohort was strong. On average, 235,054 unique TCR beta nucleotide sequences were sequenced per donor among a few hundred genotyped donors of the cohort, with roughly 20% of those sequences being non-productive.

Libraries were constructed by the immunoSEQ multiplex PCR assay. A mixture of 60 forward primers for TCR Vbeta segments and 13 reverse primers for TCR Jbeta segments was used in the multiplex PCR. Amplification of the CDR3 region of rearranged TCR beta genes was performed with a multiplex PCR assay on genomic DNA. The Illumina HiSeq System was used to sequence the amplified TCR beta libraries as 87-base-pair reads. From the authors' description of their analysis: A later analysis tallied roughly 80 million unique TCR beta chains across the 700 or so repertoires, and some 12 million of those chains were shared by two or more donors. To remove PCR and sequencing errors, raw reads were error-corrected and collapsed into unique sequences using a nearest-neighbor algorithm that merged closely related sequences. To assign V, D and J gene segments, CDR3 sequences were aligned to IMGT reference sequences. For a sequence to be retained, at least a six-nucleotide match to both a V gene segment and a J gene segment was required. Rearrangements were classified as productive when the CDR3 lacked stop codons and remained in frame with V and J, and all other rearrangements were classified as non-productive. CDR3 was defined by IMGT convention, running from the second conserved V-encoded cysteine to the conserved J-encoded phenylalanine. The earlier analysis of more than 450 of the donors excluded sequences that lacked an unambiguous match to a single V gene segment. In an earlier analysis of approximately 550 of the donors, V segments were called functional above 56.7% productive rearrangements and were called segregating when the between-donor standard deviation exceeded 5%. To diagnose cytomegalovirus status from the catalog of TCR beta chain sequences, a statistical classification framework was built. In a later analysis, V and J genes were assigned by comparing TCR nucleotide sequences against IMGT/GENE-DB human TR gene sequences. Using the TCRdist pipeline, a later analysis assigned CDR3 sequences along with most-parsimonious VDJ recombination scenarios. In a later analysis, each TCR beta chain was defined by its CDR3 amino acid sequence together with its V-gene family, and reads lacking a unique V-gene family were excluded. As a way to deal with suspected cross-contamination and a sequencing artifact, a later analysis dropped 592 nucleotide sequences that were highly shared and had low generation probability. In a later analysis, a clonal expansion index was calculated for each public chain from normalized within-repertoire ranks of inferred template counts. In a later analysis, generation probabilities were computed using a VDJ recombination model fitted to out-of-frame rearrangements, and the results were checked against IGoR. A later analysis scored TCR-TCR, TCR-HLA and TCR-CMV co-occurrence with hypergeometric tests, applying a repertoire-size bias correction to TCR pairs. In a later analysis, false discovery rates were estimated by permuting HLA or CMV assignments 20 times. In a later analysis, co-occurring TCRs were grouped with DBSCAN, and TCRdist sequence similarity was added when clustering was performed within HLA-allele-positive subsets. Repertoires with fewer than 30,000 or more than 120,000 public chains, plus five repertoires with anomalous nucleotide sharing, were excluded from co-occurrence clustering. Drawn from immuneACCESS, this table holds only the in-frame rearrangements with V and J called that TCRdb kept. Clones are partly lost; checked studies trace under half to an unresolved V gene and leave the rest unexplained. That table is the source of V, J and clone size, and D and trimming were worked out from the DNA. The sample table records 200,000 or so clones; 75% to 80% of these occur just once. Jointly, the top ten make up about 5.6% of the sample.

CDR1 and CDR2, looked up from the germline V gene (reference sequence), are SEHNR and FQNEAQ. The CDR3, from cysteine to phenylalanine, totals 16 residues. Only the CDR3 region is kept as DNA, spanning 48 bases read in frame from base 1. V is shortened by 9 bases, J by 4 bases, and the region joining them spans 22 bases. What the research found in general, with its limitations: V-gene and J-gene trimming of TCR beta chains was associated with a missense DCLRE1C variant in a later genetic analysis, and the association was replicated in an independent cohort. In a later analysis, most CMV-associated TCR beta chains were found to appear HLA-restricted, with HLA associations seemingly driven largely by CMV exposure. The study listed approximately 150 TCR beta chains as associated with cytomegalovirus. The only immune exposure information available for the cohort was CMV serostatus. A later analysis associated 16,951 TCR beta sequences with specific HLA alleles at a false discovery rate of 0.05. According to the authors, the approach could potentially be generalized to other disease states and immunological phenotypes. HLA typing was unavailable for some donors at each locus, so association tests used only the typed subset. Correlated functional status among segregating V segments might reflect linkage disequilibrium, but an unknown experimental factor could not be ruled out. Because counts were too low, roughly 16 rarely observed V segments, including chromosome 9 orphons, were excluded from the earlier analysis of about 500 of the donors. The classifier was reported to diagnose cytomegalovirus status with high specificity and sensitivity in both the original cohort and the validation cohort. Strong co-occurrence of HLA alleles, especially DR and DQ, made assigning TCR associations to individual alleles difficult. In this cohort, only TCR beta chains were sequenced, and detectable features were limited by the absence of alpha or paired-chain data. In a later analysis, HLA-associated TCR beta chains showed more clonal expansion and lower generation probabilities than non-associated chains that were equally common. In a later analysis, TCR association rates were found to vary across HLA loci, with the most associated TCRs seen for DRB1 alleles and the fewest for HLA-C alleles. A further reported finding was that TCR beta sequences accurately predicted the HLA-A and HLA-B alleles for most subjects in the first cohort. Some IMGT-functional V segments, including TRBV6-2 and TRBV6-3, could not be told apart with the 87-base-pair reads, so those segments were excluded. A cluster of highly shared sequence variants was judged likely to be a technical artifact of the sequencing pipeline. According to a later analysis, parvovirus B19, influenza, CMV and Epstein-Barr virus appeared linked to several top co-occurrence clusters. In an earlier analysis of some 550 of the donors, most TCR beta V segments were observed in productive rearrangements about 87% or about 30% of the time, broadly matching IMGT annotations. Most TCR sequences were seen in very few donors, while some public TCRs were found in many individuals. According to a later genetic analysis, donors in an Asian-associated ancestry cluster had fewer N-insertions in productive TCRs than the approximately 630-donor mean. In vitro tests confirmed that a few of the cytomegalovirus-associated TCR beta chains recognize cytomegalovirus antigens. Roughly uniform sequencing depth across donors was assumed in presence/absence analyses, although this assumption may not hold.

Sequencing was carried out using PBMCs. The chain links TRBV7-9 with TRBJ1-3, with no confident D gene call. The TCR originated in a woman younger than 45 in good health and CMV-seropositive. The bases are TGTGCCAGTCAGCCTCCCGGGGAACGTTCCGGAAACACCATATATTTT. Its product reads: CASQPPGERSGNTIYF. Reference TRBV7-9 and TRBJ1-3 proteins supply the regions before and after the CDR3; the full variable domain is: DTGVSQNPRHKITKRGQNVTFRCDPISEHNRLYWYRQTLGQGPEFLTYFQNEAQLEKSRLLSDRFSAERPKGSFSTLEIQRTEQGDSAMYLCASQPPGERSGNTIYFGEGSWLTVV.